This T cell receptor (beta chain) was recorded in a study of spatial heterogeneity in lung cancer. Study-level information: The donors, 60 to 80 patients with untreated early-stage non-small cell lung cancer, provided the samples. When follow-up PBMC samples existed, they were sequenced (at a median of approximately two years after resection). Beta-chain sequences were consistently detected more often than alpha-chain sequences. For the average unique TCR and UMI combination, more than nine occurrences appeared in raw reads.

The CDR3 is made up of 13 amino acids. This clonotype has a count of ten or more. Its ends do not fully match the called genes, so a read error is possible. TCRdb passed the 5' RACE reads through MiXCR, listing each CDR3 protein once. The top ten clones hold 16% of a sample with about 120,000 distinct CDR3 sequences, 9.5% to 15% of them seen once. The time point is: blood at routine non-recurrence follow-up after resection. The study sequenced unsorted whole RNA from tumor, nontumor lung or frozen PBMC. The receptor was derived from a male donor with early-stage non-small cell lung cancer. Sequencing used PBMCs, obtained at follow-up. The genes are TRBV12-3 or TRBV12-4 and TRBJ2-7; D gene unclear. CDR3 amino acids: CASSLRQTGSQFF. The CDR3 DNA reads TGTGCCAGCAGTTTACGTCAGACCGGCTCCCAATTCTTC.